Below, 29 T cell receptor beta chains from the same sample are listed, as sequenced in a study of STAT3 mutations in large granular lymphocyte leukemia. Sequencing was performed with immunoSEQ multiplex PCR; in TCRdb, only in-frame clones are kept and a portion is missing. The sample holds under 35,000 clones; around three quarters are singletons and the top ten take approximately 28%. Their antigens are not known. General study points: At least one immunodominant TCR beta clonotype appeared in every T-cell large granular lymphocyte leukemia patient.

Specimen: peripheral blood mononuclear cells. The receptors here all came from a woman aged 45-59 years with T-cell large granular lymphocyte leukemia. Some clones in this sample may be carry-over from other donors' samples.

The rearrangement joins TRBV18 to TRBJ2-2; 8 bases agree with TRBD1. Germline CDR1 KGHSH, CDR2 LQKENI. V lost 3 bases and J lost 5; bases outside the gene matches: 8. The CDR3 runs to 16 residues. CDR3 in DNA: TGTGCCAGCTCACCGGTTGGACAGGGAGGAACCGGGGAGCTGTTTTTT. Translating it yields CASSPVGQGGTGELFF.

This clone was detected once. V is TRBV18 and J is TRBJ1-1, with 7 bases lining up with TRBD1. V lost 3 bases to trimming and J lost 0 bases; unmatched junction nucleotides: 7. The CDR3 consists of 16 residues. Per the germline V gene, CDR1 is KGHSH and CDR2 is LQKENI. The CDR3 protein is CASSPQPGQMNTEAFF. The CDR3 DNA reads as TGTGCCAGCTCACCCCAGCCGGGACAGATGAACACTGAAGCTTTCTTT.

The chain combines TRBV25-1 with TRBJ2-1, with TRBD2 identical over 12 bases. The CDR3 has 16 amino acids. Trimming took 4 bases from V and 5 from J; bases not matched to a gene: 6. Germline CDR1 MGHDK, CDR2 SYGVNS. This CDR3 reads CASSALAGGSNNEQFF. In DNA, the CDR3 is TGTGCCAGCAGTGCACTAGCGGGAGGAAGTAACAATGAGCAGTTCTTC.

The chain carries TRBV28 and TRBJ1-2; no clear D gene. V lost 1 base to trimming and J lost 8 bases, with 14 bases between them. The CDR3 loop spans 14 amino acids. Germline CDR1 reads MDHEN; CDR2 reads SYDVKM. The CDR3 reads CASSLSPRIEGYTF. The DNA of the CDR3 is TGTGCCAGCAGTTTATCGCCCAGGATAGAGGGCTACACCTTC.

This clone was recorded only once. The J gene is TRBJ2-2, the V gene TRBV29-1; 9 nucleotides align to TRBD1. CDR1 and CDR2 from the germline V gene are SQVTM and ANQGSEA. V lost 4 bases and J lost 2; bases outside the gene matches: 8. The CDR3 is 16 amino acids. The DNA for the CDR3 is TGCAGCGTTGGGGGGAACAGGGGGCTTAACACCGGGGAGCTGTTTTTT. This codes for CSVGGNRGLNTGELFF.

This sequence joins TRBV28 and TRBJ2-7; 7 nucleotides agree with TRBD2. With 3 bases clipped from V and 2 bases from J, the junction kept 10 bases outside the gene matches. Germline assignment: CDR1 MDHEN and CDR2 SYDVKM. This CDR3 is 16 amino acids long. CDR3 bases: TGTGCCAGCAGTTTGGGGGGGGTCGCGGGGCCCTACGAGCAGTACTTC. Its protein product is CASSLGGVAGPYEQYF.

The chain couples TRBV13 to TRBJ1-5; D unresolved. Germline CDR1 is PRHDT and CDR2 is FYEKMQ (reference sequence). The CDR3 extends over 14 amino acids. Trimming shortened V by 5 bases and J by 1 base, and 9 bases separated the two germline ends. The CDR3 coding sequence is TGTGCCAGCAGCCGGTTAGGCAGCAATCAGCCCCAGCATTTT. Amino acids: CASSRLGSNQPQHF.

This chain joins TRBV4-3 and TRBJ1-3; possibly TRBD1 for D (5 bases). Trimming removed 1 base from V and 7 bases from J, with 20 bases in between. This CDR3 has 17 residues. Germline V gives CDR1 LGHNA, CDR2 YSLEER. The DNA of the CDR3 is TGCGCCAGCAGCCAAGTATGGGGGTCAGGAGGGTTGAACACCATATATTTT. It yields the protein CASSQVWGSGGLNTIYF.

V gene TRBV5-1 combines with J gene TRBJ2-3; 13 nucleotides align to TRBD2. V gave up 4 bases and J gave up 0 bases; unmatched junction bases: 2. This CDR3 has 16 amino acids. Germline lookup yields CDR1 SGHRS and CDR2 YFSETQ. The CDR3 is CASSLGLAGSTDTQYF. For the CDR3, the DNA is TGCGCCAGCAGCCTGGGACTAGCGGGGAGCACAGATACGCAGTATTTT.

The V call is TRBV7-9, the J call TRBJ2-5, with 8 bases matching TRBD2. Unmatched junction bases numbered 10, after V lost 5 bases and J lost 5 bases. The CDR3 sequence is 15 residues long. CDR1 and CDR2 from the germline V gene are SEHNR and FQNEAQ (reference sequence). The DNA of the CDR3 is TGTGCCAGCAGCCGTTGGACTAGCTCGGCGGAGACCCAGTACTTC. It codes for CASSRWTSSAETQYF.

V and J are TRBV29-1 and TRBJ2-1, with TRBD1 as a possible D gene (5 bases). The CDR3 spans 14 residues. In germline, CDR1 is SQVTM, CDR2 ANQGSEA. The V end lost 0 bases, the J end lost 5 bases, and 11 bases lay between the germline ends. This CDR3 is CSVEDLRGHNEQFF. Here the CDR3 DNA reads TGCAGCGTTGAAGATCTTAGGGGCCACAATGAGCAGTTCTTC.

The chain links TRBV4-1 to TRBJ2-3; TRBD1 is a possible D gene (8 bases). The V gene's germline CDR1 is MGHRA and CDR2 YSYEKL. The CDR3 runs to 14 residues. V shed 4 bases and J shed 5 bases, with 13 bases lying between them. The CDR3 DNA sequence: TGCGCCAGCAGCCTCAGCGGGACAGGAGATACGCAGTATTTT. This encodes CASSLSGTGDTQYF.

The V and J genes are TRBV27 and TRBJ2-2; the D is unclear. Trimming took off 8 bases at V and 0 bases at J, with 13 bases between the two ends. The CDR3 is 15 residues long. Germline values: CDR1 MNHEY, CDR2 SMNVEV (reference sequence). The CDR3 spells CASQSLGTNTGELFF. DNA for the CDR3: TGTGCCAGCCAAAGTCTGGGAACGAACACCGGGGAGCTGTTTTTT.

The chain uses TRBV30 and TRBJ2-1, with 14 bases identical to TRBD2. The length of the CDR3 is 16 residues. V shed 0 bases and J 6 bases; nucleotides not matched to a gene: 4. Germline loops: CDR1 GTSNPN, CDR2 SVGIG (reference sequence). CDR3 nucleotide sequence: TGTGCCTGGAGTGTGGAGGGACTAGCGGGGGCCAATGAGCAGTTCTTC. It specifies CAWSVEGLAGANEQFF.

The sample holds one count of this clone. The chain combines TRBV27 with TRBJ1-1; D remains ambiguous. Germline lookup yields CDR1 MNHEY and CDR2 SMNVEV (reference sequence). This CDR3 spans 14 amino acids. The germline V and J ends were trimmed by 4 bases and 0 bases, with 9 bases remaining between them. This CDR3 reads CASSSASLNTEAFF. Here the CDR3 DNA reads TGTGCCAGCAGTTCAGCCTCATTGAACACTGAAGCTTTCTTT.

A few counts support this clone. The rearrangement links TRBV6-6 to TRBJ1-2, with 7 bases fitting TRBD1. Germline CDR1 is MNHNY and CDR2 is SVGAGI (reference sequence). CDR3 length: 13 residues. V was pared by 6 bases and J by 7 bases, with 8 bases of the junction left unmatched. The CDR3 DNA sequence: TGTGCCAGCAGGCCCACAGGGGTAGGTGGCTACACCTTC. Translated, it gives CASRPTGVGGYTF.

The rearrangement uses TRBV7-9 and TRBJ2-7; 7 bases align to TRBD1. The CDR3 has 16 amino acids. CDR1 and CDR2 (germline): SEHNR, FQNEAQ (reference sequence). J was trimmed by 4 bases and V by 1 base; bases with no gene match: 10. The CDR3 DNA follows: TGTGCCAGCAGCTTAGGACACAGGGGCGCTACTTACGAGCAGTACTTC. Amino acid sequence: CASSLGHRGATYEQYF.

The V call is TRBV7-2, the J call TRBJ2-1; D is perhaps TRBD2 (5 bases). Germline V gene data show CDR1 as SGHTA and CDR2 as FQGNSA. V was pared by 3 bases and J by 5 bases, with 11 bases between. This CDR3 is built from 14 residues. In DNA form, the CDR3 reads TGTGCCAGCAGCTTCCGGACTTTGAACAATGAGCAGTTCTTC. Residues: CASSFRTLNNEQFF.

The chain is built from TRBV7-3 and TRBJ2-5; the D gene is possibly TRBD2 (6 bases). Germline V lookup: CDR1 SGHTA, CDR2 FQGTGA. V lost 5 bases, J lost 2 bases, and 18 bases lay in between. The CDR3 covers 16 residues. The CDR3 DNA reads as TGTGCCAGCAGCGAGTCTAGGAGGGGCTCACAAGAGACCCAGTACTTC. It codes for CASSESRRGSQETQYF.

This clone was observed once. The chain links TRBV4-3 to TRBJ2-3, with TRBD1 identical over 10 bases. Trimming cost V 4 bases and J 1 base; bases outside gene matches: 2. Germline-derived CDR1 and CDR2 are LGHNA and YSLEER. The CDR3 has 15 residues. DNA of the CDR3: TGCGCCAGCAGCCGTGGGACAGGGGGCACAGATACGCAGTATTTT. It codes for CASSRGTGGTDTQYF.

This clone was seen more than once but under ten times. The chain employs TRBV4-3 and TRBJ1-4, with D hard to call. Germline V gene lookup returns CDR1 LGHNA and CDR2 YSLEER. V lost 6 bases, J lost 8 bases, and 13 bases lay in between. The CDR3 is made up of 13 amino acids. CDR3 sequence (DNA): TGCGCCAGCAGTCGCGACGATAACGAAAAACTGTTTTTT. Amino acids: CASSRDDNEKLFF.

This chain links TRBV6-5 with TRBJ2-1; 10 nucleotides agree with TRBD1. V gave up 0 bases and J gave up 5 bases; unmatched junction bases: 4. In germline, CDR1 is MNHEY, CDR2 SVGAGI. This CDR3 is 16 amino acids long. CDR3 in amino acids: CASSYSGTGVNNEQFF. CDR3 bases: TGTGCCAGCAGTTACTCTGGGACAGGGGTGAACAATGAGCAGTTCTTC.

The gene calls are TRBV5-1 and TRBJ2-5; TRBD1 or TRBD2 may be the D gene (5 bases each). The germline V and J ends were trimmed by 6 bases and 4 bases, with 19 bases remaining between them. The CDR3 sequence is 15 residues long. Per germline, CDR1 SGHRS and CDR2 YFSETQ. The CDR3 DNA is TGCGCCAGCATCCCGGGGACCGGCCGTGGAGAGACCCAGTACTTC. It encodes CASIPGTGRGETQYF.

A single count supports this clone. V gene TRBV14 combines with J gene TRBJ2-5; D call uncertain. CDR3 length: 14 amino acids. The V gene's germline CDR1 is SGHDN and CDR2 FVKESK. Trimming left V 4 bases short and J 2 bases short, with 11 bases between. The CDR3 spells CASSLNRAQETQYF. The CDR3 DNA follows: TGTGCCAGCAGCCTTAATAGAGCACAAGAGACCCAGTACTTC.

The chain uses TRBV30 and TRBJ2-1, with 8 positions matching TRBD1. Germline V gene sequence: CDR1 GTSNPN, CDR2 SVGIG (reference sequence). This CDR3 region has 16 residues. V trimming: 1 base; J trimming: 2 bases; junction bases outside the gene matches: 7. The CDR3 loop is CAWSEPGQETYNEQFF. DNA for the CDR3: TGTGCCTGGAGTGAACCGGGACAGGAGACCTACAATGAGCAGTTCTTC.

This clone was detected only once. J is TRBJ1-5 and V is TRBV6-5; D is possibly TRBD1 (5 bases). This CDR3 spans 13 amino acids. The germline CDR1 and CDR2 sequences are MNHEY and SVGAGI. The ends were cut back, 7 bases at V and 10 bases at J, with 17 bases in the middle. DNA of the CDR3: TGTGCCAGCATTTATGTCCCAAGGGGACCCCAGCATTTT. Residues: CASIYVPRGPQHF.

The gene calls are TRBV5-1 and TRBJ1-2, with 7 bases that match TRBD1. This CDR3 comprises 13 residues. Germline CDR1 SGHRS, CDR2 YFSETQ. Trimming removed 4 bases from V and 3 bases from J; junction bases left unmatched: 3. CDR3: CASSPDRDYGYTF. CDR3 DNA: TGCGCCAGCAGCCCTGACAGGGACTATGGCTACACCTTC.

Only a few counts were recorded for this clone. This chain connects TRBV7-2 to TRBJ1-2; D gene ambiguous. Between the trimmed V and J ends, which lost 5 bases and 2 bases, there was a span of 15 bases. CDR3 length equals 15 residues. Germline V gives CDR1 SGHTA, CDR2 FQGNSA. CDR3 protein: CASSLKGLANYGYTF. The CDR3 DNA follows: TGTGCCAGCAGCCTTAAAGGGTTGGCCAACTATGGCTACACCTTC.

The V and J genes are TRBV7-9 and TRBJ1-4; D uncertain. V was trimmed by 2 bases and J by 9 bases, leaving 10 bases between them. This CDR3 comprises 13 residues. Per the germline V gene, CDR1 is SEHNR and CDR2 is FQNEAQ (reference sequence). The CDR3 is CASSLTGGQKLFF. CDR3 bases: TGTGCCAGCAGCTTAACCGGAGGCCAAAAACTGTTTTTT.